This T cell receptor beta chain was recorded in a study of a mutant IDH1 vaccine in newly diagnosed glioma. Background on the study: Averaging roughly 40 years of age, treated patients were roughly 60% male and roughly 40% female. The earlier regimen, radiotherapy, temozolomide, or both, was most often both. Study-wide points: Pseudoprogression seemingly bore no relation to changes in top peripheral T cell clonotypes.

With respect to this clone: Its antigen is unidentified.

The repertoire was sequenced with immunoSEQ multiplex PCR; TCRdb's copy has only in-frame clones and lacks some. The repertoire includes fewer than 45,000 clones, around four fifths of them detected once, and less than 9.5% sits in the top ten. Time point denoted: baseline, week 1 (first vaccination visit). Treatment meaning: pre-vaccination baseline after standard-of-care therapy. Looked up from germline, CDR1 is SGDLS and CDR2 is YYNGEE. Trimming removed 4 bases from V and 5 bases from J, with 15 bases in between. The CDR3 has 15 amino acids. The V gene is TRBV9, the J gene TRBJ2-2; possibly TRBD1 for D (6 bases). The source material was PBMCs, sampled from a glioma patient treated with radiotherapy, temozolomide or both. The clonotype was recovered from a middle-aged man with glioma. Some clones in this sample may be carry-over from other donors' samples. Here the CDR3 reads CASSKTLGQTGELFF. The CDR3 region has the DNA TGTGCCAGCAGCAAGACCCTAGGACAGACCGGGGAGCTGTTTTTT.